This T cell receptor beta chain was documented in a study of cytomegalovirus exposure and HLA in healthy donors. Overall study results and limits: Later analysis identified a missense DCLRE1C variant that was linked to TCR beta V- and J-gene trimming.

The length of the CDR3 is 16 residues. Trimming pared 5 bases from V and 7 bases from J, leaving 24 bases between. Germline V lookup: CDR1 SGHVS, CDR2 FNYEAQ. Of note for this clone: Its antigen is undetermined.

The PCR made use of 60 Vbeta and 13 Jbeta primers. Authors' methods: Among the unique TCR beta chains that a later analysis counted, about 86 million in all, about 10 million were shared. Here immunoSEQ multiplex PCR was the method, and the copy in TCRdb shows in-frame clones only, minus some. The V and J calls and clone size were taken over from that table, and D and trimming were inferred from the DNA. The data show 200,000 or so clones, and the top ten clones hold approximately 0.74%. The sample consisted of PBMCs. This rearrangement joins TRBV7-6 to TRBJ2-7; possibly TRBD2 for D (7 bases). The origin of this receptor is a boy between 10 and 17 years old in good health and CMV-seronegative. The CDR3 DNA follows: TGTGCCAGCAGCGTAGGACGGGGGCGGGAGCCTTGGGAGCAGTACTTC. Residues: CASSVGRGREPWEQYF. The whole variable domain, remainder taken from reference TRBV7-6 and TRBJ2-7, is GAGVSQSPRYKVTKRGQDVALRCDPISGHVSLYWYRQALGQGPEFLTYFNYEAQQDKSGLPNDRFSAERPEGSISTLTIQRTEQRDSAMYRCASSVGRGREPWEQYFGPGTRLTVT.